The rows below give T cell receptor beta chains drawn from one sample of a study of identical twins. In TCRdb, the 5' RACE reads were re-called with MiXCR into one record per CDR3 protein. The sample has hundreds of thousands of distinct CDR3 sequences, roughly 13% seen once. Sequencing input: memory (CD45RO+) T cells sorted from blood. The receptors come from a woman younger than 30 in good health. Each CDR3 is given with its conserved first and last residue. The D gene is left open where the match is weak. Rows give clone size only sometimes, using once, few, many, or a class for an expanded clone.

v_call,d_call,j_call,clone_size,cdr3_nt,cdr3_aa
TRBV12-3/TRBV12-4,.,TRBJ1-2,.,TGTGCCAGCAGTTACCAGGGACATGGCTACACCTTC,CASSYQGHGYTF
TRBV12-3/TRBV12-4,.,TRBJ2-2,.,TGTGCCAGCAGTTTAGGGTATGGAAACACCGGGGAGCTGTTTTTT,CASSLGYGNTGELFF
TRBV3-1,.,TRBJ1-6,many,TGTGCCAGCAGACGATCGGACAGACCTAATTCACCCCTCCACTTT,CASRRSDRPNSPLHF
TRBV7-8,TRBD2,TRBJ2-7,.,TGTGCCAGCAGCTTGACTAGCGGGAGTGTTTCCTACGAGCAGTACTTC,CASSLTSGSVSYEQYF
TRBV6-5,.,TRBJ2-1,.,TGTGCCAGCAGTTACTCGATCGTTTCGCTAGGTAACAATGAGCAGTTCTTC,CASSYSIVSLGNNEQFF
TRBV20-1,.,TRBJ2-1,.,TGCAGTGCTAGAGCACGCGGATGGGGGTTCGAGCAGTTCTTC,CSARARGWGFEQFF
TRBV24-1,TRBD1,TRBJ2-1,many,TGTGCCACCAGTGGCACCGGGACAGGGAACAATGAGCAGTTCTTC,CATSGTGTGNNEQFF
TRBV7-2,TRBD2,TRBJ2-1,few,TGTGCCAGCAGCTTCGCCGGGACTAGCGGCCGGGAGCAGTTCTTC,CASSFAGTSGREQFF
TRBV7-6,.,TRBJ2-1,.,TGTGCCAGCAGCTCCATTCGGTTGGCTTTGTACAATGAGCAGTTCTTC,CASSSIRLALYNEQFF
TRBV3-1,.,TRBJ2-4,few,TGTGCCAGCAGCCAAGTGGGGCTTATGGCCAAAAACATTCAGTACTTC,CASSQVGLMAKNIQYF
TRBV7-9,TRBD2,TRBJ2-1,.,TGTGCCAGCAGCCCGAACCCGGGCCTAGCGGGAGAAGATGAGCAGTTCTTC,CASSPNPGLAGEDEQFF
TRBV4-1,TRBD2,TRBJ2-1,.,TGCGCCAGCAGCCGGCCCACTAGCGGGAGGGGGGATGAGCAGTTCTTC,CASSRPTSGRGDEQFF
TRBV20-1,TRBD2,TRBJ2-7,.,TGCAGTGCTAGAGAAACTAGCGGGGTCGAGCAGTACTTC,CSARETSGVEQYF
TRBV29-1,.,TRBJ2-3,few,TGCAGCGTAGGACAGTATACAGATACGCAGTATTTT,CSVGQYTDTQYF
TRBV12-3/TRBV12-4,TRBD1,TRBJ2-7,few,TGTGCCAGCAGTTTCTCTGGCAGGGGGCGTCTCGAGCAGTACTTC,CASSFSGRGRLEQYF
TRBV5-6,.,TRBJ2-1,many,TGTGCCAGCAGCTTGTGGGGGAGTGAGCAGTTCTTC,CASSLWGSEQFF
TRBV12-3/TRBV12-4,TRBD2,TRBJ2-7,many,TGTGCCAGCAGTTGGACTAGCGGAGGGGACGAGCAGTACTTC,CASSWTSGGDEQYF
TRBV18,.,TRBJ2-3,.,TGTGCCAGCTCAATTCTGTCGCTGGGATATAGCACAGATACGCAGTATTTT,CASSILSLGYSTDTQYF
TRBV5-5,TRBD2,TRBJ2-7,.,TGTGCCAGCAGCCTGGGAGAAGCTAGCGGGTTGAAAGAGCAGTACTTC,CASSLGEASGLKEQYF
TRBV5-1,.,TRBJ2-3,many,TGCGCCAGCAGCTTAGGCTCAACAGATACGCAGTATTTT,CASSLGSTDTQYF
TRBV20-1,.,TRBJ2-3,few,TGCAGTGCCCTCACGTCACGGGGGGCCACAGATACGCAGTATTTT,CSALTSRGATDTQYF
TRBV11-1,TRBD2,TRBJ2-2,.,TGTGCCAGCAGCCGACTAGCGGTACGTCCCGAAAACACCGGGGAGCTGTTTTTT,CASSRLAVRPENTGELFF
TRBV11-3,.,TRBJ1-1,.,TGTGCCAGCAGCTTAGGGTTGGGCACTGAAGCTTTCTTT,CASSLGLGTEAFF
TRBV4-1,.,TRBJ1-2,few,TGCGCCAGCAGCCAAGATTCCACCTTC,CASSQDSTF
TRBV5-1,.,TRBJ1-2,.,TGCGCCAGCAGCTTGTTGTTGGGGGCGGAAAGTGGCTACACCTTC,CASSLLLGAESGYTF
TRBV5-1,.,TRBJ2-3,.,TGCGCCAGCAGCTTGGTTAGCGGAAGCACAGATACGCAGTATTTT,CASSLVSGSTDTQYF